These T cell receptor beta chains were read from a single sample in a study of vaccination and CD4 T cells after COVID-19. TCRdb recomputed calls from the PCR reads with MiXCR, one row per CDR3 protein. Seen here are around 13,000 distinct CDR3 sequences, roughly 39% observed once, and the top ten hold about 15%. These TCRs are of unknown antigen specificity. The sequenced material came from CD4+ T cells from blood, cultured in vitro. These receptors all stem from a human donor who had recovered from COVID-19. Both conserved end residues are part of each CDR3. The D gene is left open where the match is weak. For some rows the clone size is stated as once, few or many, or as a class when expanded; others skip it.

NA	NA	TRBV10-3	TRBJ2-7	TGTGCCACACAGGGCTCCTACGAGCAGTACTTC	CATQGSYEQYF
NA	NA	TRBV21-1	TRBJ1-2	TGTGCCAGCAGACTCCCCCGCGCTTCTTTATTCAGGGGAAGTGCTAACTATGGCTACACCTTC	CASRLPRASLFRGSANYGYTF
NA	NA	TRBV2	TRBJ2-2	TGTGCCAGCACCCCTACAGGGAACGCCGGGGAGCTGTTTTTT	CASTPTGNAGELFF
NA	NA	TRBV2	TRBJ2-5	TGTGCCAGCAGTCTTTTCATGCAAGAGACCCAGTACTTC	CASSLFMQETQYF
NA	TRBD2	TRBV6-5	TRBJ2-3	TGTGCCAGCAGTTACTCGGACGGGGGGGCCTCAGATACGCAGTATTTT	CASSYSDGGASDTQYF
few	TRBD2	TRBV6-1	TRBJ2-7	TGTGCCAGCAGTACAGCGGGGTCCGGGCAGTACTTC	CASSTAGSGQYF
few	NA	TRBV27	TRBJ2-1	TGTGCCACCGGGGTCAAGGCCGGAGAGCAGTTCTTC	CATGVKAGEQFF
NA	NA	TRBV29-1	TRBJ2-1	TGCAGCGTTGAGGACAGCTCCTACAATGAGCAGTTCTTC	CSVEDSSYNEQFF
NA	NA	TRBV9	TRBJ1-1	TGTGCCAGCAGCGTAGTCGGCACCTTGAACACTGAAGCTTTCTTT	CASSVVGTLNTEAFF
NA	NA	TRBV10-3	TRBJ1-3	TGTGCCATCAGTGGGGGCCACGGGAAAAACACCATATATTTT	CAISGGHGKNTIYF
NA	NA	TRBV2	TRBJ2-5	TGTGCCAGCAGTGAAATGGTGGAGACCCAGTACTTC	CASSEMVETQYF
few	TRBD2	TRBV6-1	TRBJ2-1	TGTGCCAGCAGTCCGACTAGCGGGGGATACAATGAGCAGTTCTTC	CASSPTSGGYNEQFF
NA	NA	TRBV5-1	TRBJ1-3	TGCGCCAGCAGCTTGGACAGCGGAGGAAACACCATATATTTT	CASSLDSGGNTIYF
once	TRBD1	TRBV6-1	TRBJ2-5	TGTGCCAGCAGTCGCAGGGGGCTAGGAGAGACCCAGTACTTC	CASSRRGLGETQYF
NA	TRBD2	TRBV15	TRBJ2-7	TGTGCCACCAGCATCAGACTAGCGGCTTACGAGCAGTACTTC	CATSIRLAAYEQYF
NA	NA	TRBV3-1	TRBJ1-5	TGTGCCAGCAGCCAAGCCATTCAGCCCCAGCATTTT	CASSQAIQPQHF
medium-sized	NA	TRBV7-9	TRBJ1-5	TGTGCCAGCAGCTTAGTAAGGGATGGTGGAAGCAATCAGCCCCAGCATTTT	CASSLVRDGGSNQPQHF
few	NA	TRBV7-6	TRBJ2-2	TGTGCCAGCATCGCGATGTTGGCCGGGGAGCTGTTTTTT	CASIAMLAGELFF
NA	TRBD2	TRBV20-1	TRBJ2-5	TGCAGTGCAAGGACTAGCGGGGGGGCATCAGAGACCCAGTACTTC	CSARTSGGASETQYF
NA	NA	TRBV30	TRBJ2-5	TGTGCCTGGAGTGTAAAGGGACTCGCGGAGACCCAGTACTTC	CAWSVKGLAETQYF
NA	TRBD1	TRBV12-3/TRBV12-4	TRBJ2-7	TGTGCCAGCAGCCTGACAGGGACGACCTACGAGCAGTACTTC	CASSLTGTTYEQYF
NA	TRBD1	TRBV5-4	TRBJ2-1	TGTGCCAGCAGCTTGGGGGACAGGAGAAACAATGAGCAGTTCTTC	CASSLGDRRNNEQFF
few	TRBD2	TRBV7-2	TRBJ2-2	TGTGCCAGCAGCTTGAAACCGACTAGCGGGGGGGCAATCGGCGGGGAGCTGTTTTTT	CASSLKPTSGGAIGGELFF
once	NA	TRBV2	TRBJ2-7	TGTGCCAGCAGTGAGGTATACATCTCCTACGAGCAGTACTTC	CASSEVYISYEQYF
NA	NA	TRBV25-1	TRBJ2-5	TGTGCCAGCGGCGAGGTAGTTCAAGAGACCCAGTACTTC	CASGEVVQETQYF
NA	TRBD1	TRBV9	TRBJ2-3	TGTGCCAGCAGCGCAGGGGGTTCGGGCACAGATACGCAGTATTTT	CASSAGGSGTDTQYF
NA	NA	TRBV15	TRBJ2-1	TGTGCCACCAGCGCCCAAAAAAGGGAGCAGTTCTTC	CATSAQKREQFF
NA	NA	TRBV11-3	TRBJ2-3	TGTGCCAGCAGCTTACGGCAGTACACAGATACGCAGTATTTT	CASSLRQYTDTQYF
NA	NA	TRBV6-1	TRBJ1-2	TGTGCCAGCAAGGGGCAGGGTGACTATGGCTACACCTTC	CASKGQGDYGYTF
NA	NA	TRBV18	TRBJ1-1	TGTGCCAGCTCACCAAACCGGTTGAACACTGAAGCTTTCTTT	CASSPNRLNTEAFF
few	NA	TRBV7-8	TRBJ1-2	TGTGCCAGCAGCCACACCGTCTATGGCTACACCTTC	CASSHTVYGYTF
NA	NA	TRBV6-1	TRBJ1-2	TGTGCCAGCAGTGAAATGGACGGGCAACACTATGGCTACACCTTC	CASSEMDGQHYGYTF
few	TRBD1	TRBV6-1	TRBJ1-2	TGTGCCTCCGGGACAGCACACTATGGCTACACCTTC	CASGTAHYGYTF
NA	NA	TRBV7-7	TRBJ2-5	TGTGCTAGCTCAGGAGGGGGGGGCGGAGAGACCCAGTACTTC	CASSGGGGGETQYF
few	TRBD1	TRBV6-2/TRBV6-3	TRBJ1-1	TGTGCCAGCAGTCAAGGACAGGGGAGGACTGAAGCTTTCTTT	CASSQGQGRTEAFF
NA	TRBD2	TRBV4-1	TRBJ2-5	TGCGCCAGCAGCCTCACAATAGCGGGGGGGGAGACCCAGTACTTC	CASSLTIAGGETQYF
NA	NA	TRBV5-1	TRBJ2-5	TGCGCCAGCAGCCTGGGGGCCCAGGCTAACCAAGAGACCCAGTACTTC	CASSLGAQANQETQYF
few	NA	TRBV30	TRBJ1-1	TGTGCCTGGAGTGTAATGGGGAGGGGTGATGAAGTGAGACCGACTTTCTTT	CAWSVMGRGDEVRPTFF
NA	NA	TRBV12-1	TRBJ1-2	TGTGCCAGCAGCCCGGACAGGGGATCCTATGGCTACACCTTC	CASSPDRGSYGYTF
NA	NA	TRBV12-3/TRBV12-4	TRBJ1-1	TGTGCCAGCAGTTTATGGGGGGCTGGCACTGAAGCTTTCTTT	CASSLWGAGTEAFF
NA	NA	TRBV5-5	TRBJ2-7	TGTGCCAGCAGCTTGGCCGGACAGAGCTGGGTGTCCGAGCAGTACTTC	CASSLAGQSWVSEQYF
NA	TRBD1	TRBV12-3/TRBV12-4	TRBJ1-5	TGTGCCAGCAGTTTAGCTACGGAGAGGGGGCTGTGGAGCAATCAGCCCCAGCATTTT	CASSLATERGLWSNQPQHF
few	NA	TRBV7-2	TRBJ2-3	TGTGCCAGCAGCTTGGAGGGGGATGGGACAGATACGCAGTATTTT	CASSLEGDGTDTQYF
few	TRBD2	TRBV10-3	TRBJ2-3	TGTGCCATCAGTGAGTCACCAAGCGGGGTTCACACAGATACGCAGTATTTT	CAISESPSGVHTDTQYF